Only a few counts were recorded for the clone carrying this TCR beta chain. The antigen is undetermined. This CDR3 is built from 13 residues. Trimming shortened V by 5 bases and J by 3 bases, and 10 bases separated the two germline ends. Germline V gene sequence: CDR1 SQVTM, CDR2 ANQGSEA. The source of the sample is a study of CD8+ T cells in alopecia areata. General study points: Whereas mice showed it more clearly, TCR sharing across patients was murkier, possibly because of HLA. An increase in clonality over normal scalp was evident in lesional scalp, especially alopecia totalis/universalis.

Indicated treatment: oral pan-JAK inhibitor, 5-10 mg twice daily. Extraction of RNA preceded its reverse transcription into cDNA, which served as the sequencing template. Some clones are missing from TCRdb's copy, which holds only in-frame ones; the method was immunoSEQ multiplex PCR. The data contain more than 200,000 clones, 43% of them seen just once; the ten biggest clones take up around 3%. This sequence joins TRBV29-1 and TRBJ2-2, with D tentatively TRBD1 (5 bases). The specimen was CD4+ T cells sorted from blood, collected around week 36, from a patient treated with tofacitinib. This sequence was found in a human donor with alopecia areata. CDR3: CSVHDRDTGELFF. In DNA, the CDR3 is TGCAGCGTTCATGACAGAGACACCGGGGAGCTGTTTTTT.